These 20 T cell receptor beta chains came from one sample sequenced in a study of blood T cell repertoires in COVID-19. The repertoire was sequenced with immunoSEQ multiplex PCR; TCRdb's copy has only in-frame clones and lacks some. The table lists 150,000 to 200,000 clones, around 80% of them singletons. The sample consisted of PBMCs or T cells enriched from blood (not recorded which). These receptors all come from a woman aged 60-75 years who had recovered from COVID-19.

This chain connects TRBV3-1 (or the pseudogene TRBV3-2) to TRBJ2-2; 9 bases line up with TRBD2. The germline CDR1 and CDR2 sequences are LGHDT and YNNKEL (reference sequence). The CDR3 runs to 15 residues. After removal of 6 bases from V and 3 bases from J, the junction contained 5 bases not matched to a gene. This chain's CDR3 is CASRIAGVDTGELFF. DNA of the CDR3: TGTGCCAGCAGGATAGCGGGAGTTGACACCGGGGAGCTGTTTTTT.

The CDR3 sequence is CASSRSGSLNEQFF. CDR3 bases: TGTGCCAGCAGCCGTAGCGGGAGTCTCAATGAGCAGTTCTTC. The chain recombines TRBV28 with TRBJ2-1, with 9 bases matching TRBD2. Germline V gives CDR1 MDHEN, CDR2 SYDVKM. The junction had 6 bases not matched to a gene; V was cut back by 6 bases and J by 6 bases. The CDR3 loop spans 14 amino acids.

V is TRBV6-1 and J is TRBJ2-7; D is unresolved. CDR3 length equals 16 residues. Between the trimmed V and J ends, which lost 1 base and 2 bases, there was a span of 15 bases. Germline CDR1 MNHNS, CDR2 SASEGT. CDR3 DNA: TGTGCCAGCAGTGAAGGGGCAGACCTTTCGACCTACGAGCAGTACTTC. It specifies CASSEGADLSTYEQYF.

This clone came up many times. The chain employs TRBV19 and TRBJ1-5; 9 bases map to TRBD1. Trimming at V came to 5 bases and at J to 3 bases, leaving 5 bases not matched to a gene. Germline V CDR1 and CDR2: LNHDA, SQIVND (reference sequence). The CDR3 sequence is 15 residues long. This CDR3 reads CASSAYRGPNQPQHF. Here the CDR3 DNA reads TGTGCCAGTAGTGCCTACAGGGGGCCCAATCAGCCCCAGCATTTT.

The rearrangement uses TRBV2 and TRBJ2-2; TRBD1 matches 9 bases. Germline values: CDR1 SNHLY, CDR2 FYNNEI. The CDR3 covers 14 residues. Trimming removed 6 bases from V and 5 bases from J; junction bases left unmatched: 4. This chain's CDR3 is CASSPGQGTGELFF. The CDR3 nucleotides read TGTGCCAGCAGCCCGGGACAGGGAACCGGGGAGCTGTTTTTT.

V usage is TRBV5-1 and J usage is TRBJ1-1, with TRBD1 matching 11 bases. V was pared by 2 bases and J by 2 bases, with 8 bases of the junction left unmatched. Germline CDR1 SGHRS, CDR2 YFSETQ. The CDR3 has 17 residues. The CDR3 here is CASSFSGTGGGNTEAFF. CDR3 DNA: TGCGCCAGCAGCTTCTCCGGGACAGGGGGAGGAAACACTGAAGCTTTCTTT.

The chain is built from TRBV5-1 and TRBJ2-3; no clear D gene. Germline CDR1 reads SGHRS; CDR2 reads YFSETQ. The ends were cut back, 6 bases at V and 0 bases at J, with 11 bases in the middle. The CDR3 is 14 residues long. This chain's CDR3 is CASNRETSTDTQYF. DNA of the CDR3: TGCGCCAGCAATCGAGAAACTAGCACAGATACGCAGTATTTT.

The gene calls are TRBV27 and TRBJ1-3, with D hard to call. The CDR3 contains 17 residues. CDR1 is MNHEY and CDR2 is SMNVEV in the germline V gene (reference sequence). V gave up 3 bases and J gave up 0 bases, with 15 bases separating them. The CDR3, as DNA: TGTGCCAGCAGTTTCCCATGGAGGGCCTCCTCTGGAAACACCATATATTTT. Translating it yields CASSFPWRASSGNTIYF.

The chain employs TRBV6-1 and TRBJ2-5; maybe TRBD1 (5 bases). CDR3 size: 12 residues. Looked up from germline, CDR1 is MNHNS and CDR2 is SASEGT. Deletions cut 2 bases from V and 7 bases from J, with 8 bases between. The CDR3 coding sequence is TGTGCCAGCAGTGAATTAGGGGTGACCCAGTACTTC. It specifies CASSELGVTQYF.

The V and J genes are TRBV6-2 or TRBV6-3 and TRBJ2-7; 9 nucleotides line up with TRBD2. The V and J ends lost 2 bases and 3 bases, in that order; junction bases with no gene match: 11. The germline gives CDR1 MNHEY, CDR2 SVGEGT. This CDR3 is built from 17 residues. This CDR3 reads CASSYGWRGGKFYEQYF. CDR3 DNA sequence: TGTGCCAGCAGTTACGGGTGGCGGGGGGGCAAGTTCTACGAGCAGTACTTC.

V is TRBV2 and J is TRBJ1-4; D may be TRBD1 (6 bases). V was shortened by 5 bases and J by 0 bases, with 13 bases between the two germline ends. This CDR3 is built from 16 residues. The germline gives CDR1 SNHLY, CDR2 FYNNEI. In DNA, the CDR3 is TGTGCCAGCAGTACGGACAGATCTGCAACTAATGAAAAACTGTTTTTT. It specifies CASSTDRSATNEKLFF.

The chain combines TRBV5-1 with TRBJ1-3; D is ambiguous. The CDR3 consists of 15 residues. V shed 3 bases and J shed 0 bases, with 10 bases lying between them. Germline-derived CDR1 and CDR2 are SGHRS and YFSETQ. The CDR3 protein is CASSYGLTSGNTIYF. The CDR3 bases are TGCGCCAGCAGCTACGGACTGACCTCTGGAAACACCATATATTTT.

The chain is built from TRBV3-1 (or the pseudogene TRBV3-2) and TRBJ2-7; 10 nucleotides align to TRBD2. Germline loops: CDR1 LGHDT, CDR2 YNNKEL (reference sequence). The J segment lost 5 bases and the V segment lost 4 bases, leaving 5 bases of the junction unmatched. The CDR3 totals 14 residues. CDR3 residues: CASSRTGTSDEQYF. The CDR3 DNA reads as TGTGCCAGCAGCCGAACCGGGACTAGCGACGAGCAGTACTTC.

The chain employs TRBV21-1 and TRBJ2-7; the table's D call, TRBD1, was not checked against the DNA. TRBV21-1 is a listed pseudogene. This CDR3 comprises 17 residues. The CDR3 DNA reads TGTGCCAGCAGCGCGCCCGCACCCGGGACAGGGTTTATCGAGCAGTACTTC. Translating it yields CASSAPAPGTGFIEQYF.

This clone was counted a few times. V usage is TRBV27 and J usage is TRBJ2-1; tentatively, D is TRBD2 (6 bases). Germline V lookup: CDR1 MNHEY, CDR2 SMNVEV (reference sequence). V dropped 3 bases and J dropped 9 bases, with 15 bases sitting between them. The CDR3 is 14 amino acids. CDR3 loop: CASSFTRLEFEQFF. CDR3 nucleotide sequence: TGTGCCAGCAGTTTCACCCGACTAGAATTTGAGCAGTTCTTC.

V is TRBV30 and J is TRBJ2-1; TRBD2 agrees at 11 bases. CDR1 is GTSNPN and CDR2 is SVGIG in the germline V gene (reference sequence). With 3 bases clipped from V and 4 bases from J, the junction kept 8 bases outside the gene matches. The CDR3 contains 16 residues. The CDR3 nucleotides are TGTGCCTGGAGGGATAGCGGGAGGGCCTATTACAATGAGCAGTTCTTC. It is translated as CAWRDSGRAYYNEQFF.

The rearrangement uses TRBV12-3 or TRBV12-4 and TRBJ2-3; D is ambiguous. This CDR3 region has 12 residues. V lost 2 bases and J lost 8, with 8 bases in between. The CDR3 DNA follows: TGTGCCAGCAGTTTAAAAGGAGTTACGCAGTATTTT. Translated: CASSLKGVTQYF.

The chain has TRBV7-3 and TRBJ2-1, with 12 bases matching TRBD1. The junction had 25 bases not matched to a gene; V was cut back by 5 bases and J by 8 bases. The length of the CDR3 is 21 residues. Per germline, CDR1 SGHTA and CDR2 FQGTGA. The CDR3 reads CASSARSSYKTGTGGGDEQFF. The DNA for the CDR3 is TGTGCCAGCAGCGCCCGTTCCTCCTATAAAACTGGGACAGGGGGCGGTGATGAGCAGTTCTTC.

This chain uses TRBV21-1 with TRBJ1-5; the D segment call TRBD1 is taken from the table without a DNA check. TRBV21-1 is labeled a pseudogene. The CDR3 extends over 17 amino acids. The DNA of the CDR3 is TGTGCCAGCAGCAAAGTCCTTTCGGCAAGGGGGTTTCAGCCCCAGCATTTT. It is translated as CASSKVLSARGFQPQHF.

V and J are TRBV5-1 and TRBJ2-5, with TRBD2 matching 7 bases. The CDR3 sequence is 15 residues long. Trimming took 0 bases from V and 1 from J; bases not matched to a gene: 3. Germline V gene data show CDR1 as SGHRS and CDR2 as YFSETQ. Written as DNA, the CDR3 is TGCGCCAGCAGCTTGGCCGGGGGGTTCCAAGAGACCCAGTACTTC. The encoded protein is CASSLAGGFQETQYF.